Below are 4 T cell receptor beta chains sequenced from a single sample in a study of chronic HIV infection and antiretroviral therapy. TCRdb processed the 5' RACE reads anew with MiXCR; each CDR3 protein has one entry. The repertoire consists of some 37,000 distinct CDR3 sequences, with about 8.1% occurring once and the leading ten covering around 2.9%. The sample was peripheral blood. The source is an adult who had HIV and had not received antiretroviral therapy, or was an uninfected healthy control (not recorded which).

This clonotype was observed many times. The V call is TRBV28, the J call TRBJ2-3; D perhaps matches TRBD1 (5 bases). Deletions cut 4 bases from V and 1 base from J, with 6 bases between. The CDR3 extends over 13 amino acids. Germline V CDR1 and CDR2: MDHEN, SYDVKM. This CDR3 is CASSWGGTDTQYF. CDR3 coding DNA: TGTGCCAGCAGTTGGGGCGGCACAGATACGCAGTATTTT.

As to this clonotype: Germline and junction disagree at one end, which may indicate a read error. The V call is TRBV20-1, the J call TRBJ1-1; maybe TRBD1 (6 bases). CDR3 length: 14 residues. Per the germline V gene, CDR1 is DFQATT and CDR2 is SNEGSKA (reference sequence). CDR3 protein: CSARGDRRDTETFF. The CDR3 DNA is TGCAGTGCTAGAGGCGACAGGCGCGACACTGAAACTTTCTTT.

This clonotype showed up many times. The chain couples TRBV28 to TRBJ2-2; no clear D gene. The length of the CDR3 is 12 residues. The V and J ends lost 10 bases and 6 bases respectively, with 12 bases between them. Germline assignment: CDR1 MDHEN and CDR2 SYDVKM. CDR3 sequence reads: CATNVNPGELFF. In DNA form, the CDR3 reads TGTGCCACGAACGTCAATCCCGGGGAGCTGTTTTTT.

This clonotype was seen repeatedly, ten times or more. CDR3 sequence (DNA): TGTGCCAGCAGCCTCATCGCGGACAGGGGCAATGGCTACACCTTC. It translates to CASSLIADRGNGYTF. The rearrangement links TRBV28 to TRBJ1-2, with TRBD1 identical over 9 bases. Trimming at V came to 6 bases and at J to 6 bases, leaving 11 bases not matched to a gene. CDR1 MDHEN and CDR2 SYDVKM come from the germline V gene. The CDR3 consists of 15 residues.